This T cell receptor (beta chain) appears in the sequencing data of a study of Graves' ophthalmopathy and Graves' hyperthyroidism. The study, taken as a whole, reports: The model flagged ophthalmopathy progression at more than 70% sensitivity and 72% to 85% specificity. Clonotypes were expanded in thyroid at above 0.001 frequency, and most also appeared in blood.

This clonotype was counted at least ten times. What it binds is not known. The CDR3 is 14 residues long. Trimming removed 4 bases from V and 4 bases from J, with 14 bases in between. Germline V gene sequence: CDR1 SGHTA, CDR2 FQGNSA. Beta-chain TCR CDR3 regions were amplified from RNA transcripts. First-round RT-PCR with HTBI primers preceded a second-round multiplex PCR. MiXCR, applied by TCRdb to the multiplex PCR reads, yields one record per CDR3 protein. The sample has around 520,000 distinct CDR3 sequences; 35% to 45% are singletons. Newly diagnosed hyperthyroidism donors, aged 18 to 65, duration under 2 months. The diagnostic workup employed clinical symptoms, serum thyroxine, TRAb, thyroid ultrasound and orbital computed tomography.

This chain uses TRBV7-2 with TRBJ2-7; the D gene is possibly TRBD2 (6 bases). Input material: peripheral blood or thyroid tissue (not recorded which). The receptor comes from an adult man with Graves' hyperthyroidism. The CDR3 DNA sequence: TGTGCCAGCAGCTCCGGGGGTTCCCTATACGAGCAGTACTTC. Translated, it gives CASSSGGSLYEQYF.